A selection of T cell receptor beta chains follows, all from one sample in a study of blood T cell repertoires in COVID-19. The protocol was immunoSEQ multiplex PCR, while the TCRdb copy is restricted to in-frame clones and leaves out a portion. The data hold 130,000 to 150,000 clones, with more than 70% observed a single time. The sequenced material came from PBMCs or T cells enriched from blood (not recorded which). These receptors were collected from a man aged 40-55 years with acute COVID-19. Both conserved end residues are part of each CDR3.

j_call v_call cdr3_aa
TRBJ2-1 TRBV5-6 CASSSADRLPYNEQFF
TRBJ2-6 TRBV11-3 CASSLDESGQGASGANVLTF
TRBJ2-5 TRBV7-9 CASSLQPGLAGHIKETQYF
TRBJ2-6 TRBV5-1 CASSLSGFGANVLTF
TRBJ2-2 TRBV5-6 CASSLGLANTGELFF
TRBJ1-5 TRBV5-6 CASSLGTGYSNQPQHF
TRBJ1-4 TRBV29-1 CSASRLGEKLFF
TRBJ1-2 TRBV5-1 CASTSTGNNYGYTF
TRBJ1-1 TRBV3-1/TRBV3-2 CASTPWGRNTEAFF
TRBJ2-5 TRBV7-2 CASSLYRGIGTQYF
TRBJ2-7 TRBV27 CASRVLDRTHSYEQYF
TRBJ2-1 TRBV30 CAWGGRLAESYNEQFF
TRBJ2-1 TRBV19 CASSMSGDSNEQFF
TRBJ2-1 TRBV7-2 CASSLDAGLEYNEQFF
TRBJ2-1 TRBV2 CASSDSGNDLNEQFF
TRBJ1-2 TRBV7-2 CASSLPQEGYYGYTF
TRBJ1-3 TRBV19 CASSDRGQLRNTIYF
TRBJ2-3 TRBV6-5 CATGTGNTDTQYF
TRBJ1-1 TRBV11-2 CASSPVSGDTEAFF
TRBJ2-3 TRBV7-8 CASSRGTSGTDTQYF
TRBJ1-4 TRBV9 CASSVEGEATNEKLFF
TRBJ2-1 TRBV24-1 CATSDSGTSGSYNEQFF
TRBJ2-7 TRBV19 CASSISSGNYYEQYF
TRBJ1-4 TRBV7-2 CASSLRGPTNEKLFF
TRBJ1-1 TRBV7-2 CASSLDLTGTLNTEAFF
TRBJ2-7 TRBV7-2 CASSLPGQGSSYEQYF
TRBJ2-1 TRBV3-1/TRBV3-2 CASSQGGSGGGEQFF
TRBJ2-7 TRBV28 CASSQGLAGGPSSYEQYF
TRBJ2-3 TRBV2 CASSDRTAQYTQYF
TRBJ1-6 TRBV5-6 CASSLPRADSPLHF
TRBJ2-3 TRBV4-3 CASSLGSGSTDTQYF
TRBJ2-5 TRBV27 CASSSKTGGMYGFKETQYF
TRBJ1-5 TRBV28 CASRGGNQPQHF
TRBJ1-6 TRBV5-1 CASSLGSGEPLHF
TRBJ2-1 TRBV27 CASSRGSGHNEQFF
TRBJ1-2 TRBV21-1 CASSKRGLYYGYTF
TRBJ1-5 TRBV18 CASSPRTGGNQPQHF
TRBJ1-1 TRBV27 CASSETGYTEAFF
TRBJ1-5 TRBV2 CASSKTESSNQPQHF
TRBJ1-2 TRBV5-1 CASSVGQGAQNGYTF
TRBJ1-2 TRBV5-1 CASSLVGSGGNGYTF
TRBJ2-7 TRBV18 CASSTGTAYEQYF
TRBJ1-6 TRBV19 CASSIYTGTDSSPLHF
TRBJ2-1 TRBV5-1 CASSETDNEQFF
TRBJ2-7 TRBV12-3/TRBV12-4 CASSIRDTYEQYF
TRBJ2-7 TRBV27 CASSWGTSYEQYF
TRBJ2-6 TRBV7-9 CATVQGHSGANVLTF
TRBJ2-7 TRBV21-1 CASSKARRQGF
TRBJ2-6 TRBV2 CASMAGDHSGANVLTF
TRBJ2-7 TRBV29-1 CSVITSLGYEQYF
TRBJ2-5 TRBV3-1/TRBV3-2 CASSQSRDRGRETQYF
TRBJ2-2 TRBV13 CASSRRTGDTGELFF
TRBJ1-1 TRBV6-2/TRBV6-3 CASSSGGNTEAFF